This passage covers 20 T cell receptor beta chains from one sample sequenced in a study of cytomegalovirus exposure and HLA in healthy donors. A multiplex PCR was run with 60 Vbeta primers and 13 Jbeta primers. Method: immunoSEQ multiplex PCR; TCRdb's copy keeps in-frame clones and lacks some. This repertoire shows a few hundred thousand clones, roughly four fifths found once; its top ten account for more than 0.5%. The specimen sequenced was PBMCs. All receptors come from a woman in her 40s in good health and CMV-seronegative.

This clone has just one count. This CDR3 reads CASSQTTGGGEQYF. The CDR3 DNA reads as TGTGCCAGCTCACAAACGACAGGGGGGGGTGAGCAGTACTTC. V gene TRBV18 combines with J gene TRBJ2-7, with 9 bases matching TRBD1. V was clipped by 4 bases and J by 7 bases; unmatched bases: 8. The germline V gene has CDR1 KGHSH and CDR2 LQKENI. The CDR3 runs to 14 residues. Looking up the rest from reference TRBV18 and TRBJ2-7 gives the full variable domain: NAGVMQNPRHLVRRRGQEARLRCSPMKGHSHVYWYRQLPEEGLKFMVYLQKENIIDESGMPKERFSAEFPKEGPSILRIQQVVRGDSAAYFCASSQTTGGGEQYFGPGTRLTVT.

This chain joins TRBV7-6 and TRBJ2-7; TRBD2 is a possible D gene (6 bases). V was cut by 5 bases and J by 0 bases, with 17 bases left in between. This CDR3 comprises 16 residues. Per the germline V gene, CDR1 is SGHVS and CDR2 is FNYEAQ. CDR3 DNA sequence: TGTGCCAGCAGCCTACGAGGGGACGGGAGCTCCTACGAGCAGTACTTC. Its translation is CASSLRGDGSSYEQYF.

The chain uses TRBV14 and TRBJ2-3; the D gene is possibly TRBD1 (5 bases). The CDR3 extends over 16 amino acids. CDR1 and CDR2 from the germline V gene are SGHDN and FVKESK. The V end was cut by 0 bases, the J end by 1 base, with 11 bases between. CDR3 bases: TGTGCCAGCAGCCAAGATGGGGCTCTGGGCACAGATACGCAGTATTTT. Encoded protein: CASSQDGALGTDTQYF.

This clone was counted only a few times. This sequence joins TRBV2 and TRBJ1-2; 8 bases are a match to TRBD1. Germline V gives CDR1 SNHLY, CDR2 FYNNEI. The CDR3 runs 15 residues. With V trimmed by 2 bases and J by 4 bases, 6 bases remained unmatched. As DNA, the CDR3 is TGTGCCAGCAGTGAACAGGTGGGACAGGCCTATGGCTACACCTTC. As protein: CASSEQVGQAYGYTF.

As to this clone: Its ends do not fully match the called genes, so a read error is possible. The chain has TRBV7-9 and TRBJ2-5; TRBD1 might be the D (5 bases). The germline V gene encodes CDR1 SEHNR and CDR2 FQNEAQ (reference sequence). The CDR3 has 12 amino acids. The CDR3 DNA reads TGTTCCAGCAGCTTAGGTCCGGACACAATGTACTTC. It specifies CSSSLGPDTMYF.

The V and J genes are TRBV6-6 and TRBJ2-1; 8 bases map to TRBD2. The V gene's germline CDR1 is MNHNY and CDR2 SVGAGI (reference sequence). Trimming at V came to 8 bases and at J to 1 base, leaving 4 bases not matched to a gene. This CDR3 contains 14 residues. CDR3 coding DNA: TGTGCCAGCCGTTCGGGGGGGTCCTACAATGAGCAGTTCTTC. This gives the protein CASRSGGSYNEQFF.

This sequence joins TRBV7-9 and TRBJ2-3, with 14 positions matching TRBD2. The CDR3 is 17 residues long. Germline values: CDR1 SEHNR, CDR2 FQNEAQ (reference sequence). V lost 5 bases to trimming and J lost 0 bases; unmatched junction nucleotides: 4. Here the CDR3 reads CASSIGLAGGSTDTQYF. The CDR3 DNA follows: TGTGCCAGCAGCATCGGACTAGCGGGGGGAAGCACAGATACGCAGTATTTT.

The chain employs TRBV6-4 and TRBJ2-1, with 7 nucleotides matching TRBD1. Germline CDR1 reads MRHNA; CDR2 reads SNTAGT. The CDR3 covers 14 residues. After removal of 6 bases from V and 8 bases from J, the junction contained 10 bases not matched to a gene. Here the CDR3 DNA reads TGTGCCAGCAGCTTCCGACAGGGAGCCCATGAGCAGTTCTTC. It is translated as CASSFRQGAHEQFF.

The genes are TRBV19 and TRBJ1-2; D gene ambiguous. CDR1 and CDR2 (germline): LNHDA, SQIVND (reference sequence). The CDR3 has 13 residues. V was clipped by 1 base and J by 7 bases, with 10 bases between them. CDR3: CASSIAGGSGYTF. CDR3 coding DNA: TGTGCCAGTAGTATAGCGGGTGGCAGTGGCTACACCTTC.

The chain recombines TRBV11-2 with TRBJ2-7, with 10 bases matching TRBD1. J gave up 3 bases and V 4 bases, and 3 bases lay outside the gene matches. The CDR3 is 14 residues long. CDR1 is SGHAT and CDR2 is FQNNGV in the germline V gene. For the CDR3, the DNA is TGTGCCAGCAGCTATGGGACAGGGGACTACGAGCAGTACTTC. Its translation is CASSYGTGDYEQYF. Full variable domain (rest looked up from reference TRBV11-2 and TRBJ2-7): EAGVAQSPRYKIIEKRQSVAFWCNPISGHATLYWYQQILGQGPKLLIQFQNNGVVDDSQLPKDRFSAERLKGVDSTLKIQPAKLEDSAVYLCASSYGTGDYEQYFGPGTRLTVT.

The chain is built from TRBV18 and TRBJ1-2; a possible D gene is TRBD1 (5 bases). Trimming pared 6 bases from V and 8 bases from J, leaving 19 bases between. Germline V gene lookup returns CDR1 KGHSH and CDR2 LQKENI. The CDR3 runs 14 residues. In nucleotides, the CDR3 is TGTGCCAGCTCCCCCCTGGAGGGGAAAGGAGGCTACACCTTC. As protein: CASSPLEGKGGYTF.

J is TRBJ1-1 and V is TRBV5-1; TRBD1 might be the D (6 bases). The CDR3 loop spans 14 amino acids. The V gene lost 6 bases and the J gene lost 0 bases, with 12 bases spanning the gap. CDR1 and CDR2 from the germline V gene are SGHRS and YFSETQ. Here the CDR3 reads CASTGGGMNTEAFF. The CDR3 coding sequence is TGCGCCAGCACGGGGGGCGGCATGAACACTGAAGCTTTCTTT.

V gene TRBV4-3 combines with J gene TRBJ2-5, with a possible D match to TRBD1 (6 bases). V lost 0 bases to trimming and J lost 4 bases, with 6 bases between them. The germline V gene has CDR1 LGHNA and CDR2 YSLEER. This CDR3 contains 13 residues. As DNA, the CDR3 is TGCGCCAGCAGCCAAGACAGGGGAGAGACCCAGTACTTC. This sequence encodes CASSQDRGETQYF.

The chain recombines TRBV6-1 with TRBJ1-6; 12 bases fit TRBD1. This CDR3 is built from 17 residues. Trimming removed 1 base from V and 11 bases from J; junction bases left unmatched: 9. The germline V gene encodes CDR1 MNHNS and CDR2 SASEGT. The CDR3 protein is CASSEGGQGALWTPLHF. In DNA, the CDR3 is TGTGCCAGCAGTGAAGGGGGACAGGGGGCCTTGTGGACACCCCTCCACTTT.

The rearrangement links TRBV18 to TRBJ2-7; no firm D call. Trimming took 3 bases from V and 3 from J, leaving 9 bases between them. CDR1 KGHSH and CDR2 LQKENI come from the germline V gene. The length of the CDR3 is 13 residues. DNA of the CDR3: TGTGCCAGCTCACCCGACACCCGCTACGAGCAGTACTTC. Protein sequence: CASSPDTRYEQYF.

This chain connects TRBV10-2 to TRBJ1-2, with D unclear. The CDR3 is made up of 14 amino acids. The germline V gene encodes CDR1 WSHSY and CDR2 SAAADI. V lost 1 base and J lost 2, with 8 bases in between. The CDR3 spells CASSELALNYGYTF. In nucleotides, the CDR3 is TGCGCCAGCAGTGAGTTGGCCCTGAACTATGGCTACACCTTC.

CDR3 in DNA: TGCGCCAGCAGCTGGGAAACAGGGATCCCCTCCTACGAGCAGTACTTC. Translated: CASSWETGIPSYEQYF. The chain has TRBV5-1 and TRBJ2-7, with a tentative D call TRBD1 (6 bases). Germline V gene data show CDR1 as SGHRS and CDR2 as YFSETQ. The V gene lost 3 bases and the J gene lost 0 bases, with 16 bases spanning the gap. The CDR3 has 16 amino acids.

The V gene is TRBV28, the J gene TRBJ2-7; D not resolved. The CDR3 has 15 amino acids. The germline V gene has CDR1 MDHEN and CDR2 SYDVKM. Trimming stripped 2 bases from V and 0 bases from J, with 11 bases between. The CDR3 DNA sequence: TGTGCCAGCAGTTTACTCAAAATCGGCTCCTACGAGCAGTACTTC. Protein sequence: CASSLLKIGSYEQYF. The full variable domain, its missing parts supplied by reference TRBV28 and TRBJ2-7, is DVKVTQSSRYLVKRTGEKVFLECVQDMDHENMFWYRQDPGLGLRLIYFSYDVKMKEKGDIPEGYSVSREKKERFSLILESASTNQTSMYLCASSLLKIGSYEQYFGPGTRLTVT.

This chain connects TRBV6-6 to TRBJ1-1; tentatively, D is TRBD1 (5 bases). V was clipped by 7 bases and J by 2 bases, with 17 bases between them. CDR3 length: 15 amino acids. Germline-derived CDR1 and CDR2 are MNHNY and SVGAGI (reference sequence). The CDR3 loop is CASTRGMGPNTEAFF. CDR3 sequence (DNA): TGTGCCAGCACCCGAGGTATGGGGCCTAACACTGAAGCTTTCTTT.

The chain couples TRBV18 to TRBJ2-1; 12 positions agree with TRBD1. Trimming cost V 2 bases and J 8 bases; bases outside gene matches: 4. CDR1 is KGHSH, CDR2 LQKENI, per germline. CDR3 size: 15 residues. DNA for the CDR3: TGTGCCAGCTCACCAAGGGACAGGGGGCCGTATGAGCAGTTCTTC. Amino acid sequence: CASSPRDRGPYEQFF.